The T cell receptor (beta chain) under discussion was sequenced for a study of graft-versus-host responses after intestinal transplantation. Study conclusions and caveats: Some patients had graft-donor T cell macrochimerism, and their allografts showed high graft-versus-host to host-versus-graft clonal ratios.

Germline values: CDR1 SQVTM, CDR2 ANQGSEA. V lost 3 bases to trimming and J lost 0 bases, with 9 bases between them. The CDR3 is 14 residues long. Comment on this clone: Antigen unknown.

This table comes from immunoSEQ multiplex PCR, and its TCRdb copy is limited to in-frame clones, with some not included. This sample carries about 90,000 clones, roughly 92% of them seen once, and the ten largest clones take about 0.29%. The genes are TRBV29-1 and TRBJ1-3; perhaps TRBD1 as D (6 bases). Sequencing used unstimulated CD4+ T cells sorted from spleen or lymph node cells, obtained before intestinal transplant. The TCR originated in a human donor who received an intestinal transplant. The CDR3 DNA is TGCAGCGTTGAGGGGGCCTACTCTGGAAACACCATATATTTT. Amino acids: CSVEGAYSGNTIYF. Complete variable domain (other parts from reference TRBV29-1 and TRBJ1-3): SAVISQKPSRDICQRGTSLTIQCQVDSQVTMMFWYRQQPGQSLTLIATANQGSEATYESGFVIDKFPISRPNLTFSTLTVSNMSPEDSSIYLCSVEGAYSGNTIYFGEGSWLTVV.